A selection of T cell receptor beta chains follows, all from one sample in a study of blood T cell repertoires in COVID-19. The table came from immunoSEQ multiplex PCR; TCRdb's copy has only in-frame clones and leaves some out. The sample lists around 170,000 clones, 88% occurring once. The specimen sequenced was PBMCs or T cells enriched from blood (not recorded which). These receptors all come from a woman under 30 who had recovered from COVID-19. Each CDR3 is given with its conserved first and last residue. Each record gives: V gene, D gene, J gene, clone size, CDR3 DNA, CDR3 protein. A D gene is named only where the DNA matches it firmly. Where a row states a size, it is once, few, many or the class of an expanded clone; other rows omit it.

TRBV3-1/TRBV3-2,-,TRBJ1-5,-,TGTGCCAGCAGCCTTCTCTATAGCAATCAGCCCCAGCATTTT,CASSLLYSNQPQHF
TRBV4-3,TRBD1,TRBJ1-2,few,TGCGCCAGCAGCCCCAAGCTCGGACAGGAACCGTATGGCTACACCTTC,CASSPKLGQEPYGYTF
TRBV29-1,-,TRBJ1-2,once,TGCAGCGTTCTTTGGACAGAATCAAACTATGGCTACACCTTC,CSVLWTESNYGYTF
TRBV27,TRBD2,TRBJ2-1,-,TGTGCCAGCAGTTTATCGTCCTTGCGGGAGGGACTCTACAATGAGCAGTTCTTC,CASSLSSLREGLYNEQFF
TRBV18,-,TRBJ2-7,-,TGTGCCAGCTGCCAGTCCTACGAGCAGTACTTC,CASCQSYEQYF
TRBV28,-,TRBJ1-5,once,TGTGCCAGCAGTTTGTCTGGGGCATATAGCAATCAGCCCCAGCATTTT,CASSLSGAYSNQPQHF
TRBV2,-,TRBJ2-3,-,TGTGCCAGCAGTGAAGCGCTTGGCCTAGAGGATACGCAGTATTTT,CASSEALGLEDTQYF
TRBV27,-,TRBJ2-7,few,TGTGCCAGCAGTCTTGTGGAGGGGTCCTACGAGCAGTACTTC,CASSLVEGSYEQYF
TRBV10-3,-,TRBJ1-2,-,TGTGCCATCAGTCTATACCCGCACAGGTTTAACTATGGCTACACCTTC,CAISLYPHRFNYGYTF
TRBV25-1,TRBD1,TRBJ1-2,-,TGTGCCAGCGGGACAGGGAGGTATGGCTACACCTTC,CASGTGRYGYTF
TRBV6-5,TRBD2,TRBJ2-3,-,TGTGCCAGCAGCTTCACTAGCGGGGACACAGATACGCAGTATTTT,CASSFTSGDTDTQYF
TRBV21-1,-,TRBJ1-1,-,TGTGCCAGCAGCAGGGAGTTTCGGGGCACTGAAGCTTTCTTT,CASSREFRGTEAFF
TRBV6-5,TRBD1,TRBJ1-1,-,TGTGCCAGCAGGGACAGGGAGTCTAACACTGAAGCTTTCTTT,CASRDRESNTEAFF
TRBV28,TRBD2,TRBJ2-7,-,TGTGCCAGCAGTGCCCGGACTAGCGGGGCTGGTGAGAAGTACTTC,CASSARTSGAGEKYF
TRBV10-3,TRBD1,TRBJ1-2,-,TGTGCCATCAGTGAACCCCGGACAGGGGGCGCTTGGGGCTACACCTTC,CAISEPRTGGAWGYTF
TRBV7-8,TRBD1,TRBJ2-1,-,TGTGCCAGCAGCCCGCAGGGGGCGGGACACCTGACTTTGCATGAGCAGTTCTTC,CASSPQGAGHLTLHEQFF
TRBV7-3,TRBD1,TRBJ1-1,-,TGTGCCAGCAGCTCGGACAGGGGTACTGAAGCTTTCTTT,CASSSDRGTEAFF
TRBV6-5,TRBD1,TRBJ1-4,few,TGTGCCAGCACCAACAGGGGAACGAATGAAAAACTGTTTTTT,CASTNRGTNEKLFF
TRBV24-1,TRBD1,TRBJ2-7,-,TGTGCCACCAGTGACGCCGGGACAGGGTGCTGCGAGCAGTACTTC,CATSDAGTGCCEQYF
TRBV5-4,-,TRBJ1-2,-,TGTGCCAGCAGCTCTAATAGACTGAACTATGGCTACACCTTC,CASSSNRLNYGYTF
TRBV6-5,TRBD1,TRBJ1-2,-,TGTGCCAGCGGACAGGGCCCCTATGGCTACACCTTC,CASGQGPYGYTF
TRBV29-1,-,TRBJ1-1,-,TGCAGCGTTGGTCGGACAGCTGCTGAAGCTTTCTTT,CSVGRTAAEAFF
TRBV27,TRBD1,TRBJ2-7,-,TGTGCCAGCAGTACCCGGGACAGCCTCTACGAGCAGTACTTC,CASSTRDSLYEQYF
TRBV6-5,TRBD1,TRBJ2-7,-,TGTGCCAGCAGCAGGGACAGGGGTCTCTACGAGCAGTACTTC,CASSRDRGLYEQYF
TRBV4-1,-,TRBJ1-1,-,TGCGCCAGCAGCCCTCGAGGGGGCACTGAAGCTTTCTTT,CASSPRGGTEAFF
TRBV7-2,TRBD1,TRBJ1-5,-,TGTGCCAGCAGCTTAGCAGGGGGCGTTGGTCAGCCCCAGCATTTT,CASSLAGGVGQPQHF
TRBV30,-,TRBJ2-5,-,TGTGCCTGGAGTGTAGCAGAGACCCAGTACTTC,CAWSVAETQYF
TRBV2,-,TRBJ1-3,-,TGTGCCAGCAGTGGCGGAACCTCTGGAAACACCATATATTTT,CASSGGTSGNTIYF
TRBV2,-,TRBJ2-2,-,TGTGCCAGCAGTGAAACCCGGCAGGGATTCGGGGAGCTGTTTTTT,CASSETRQGFGELFF
TRBV9,TRBD2,TRBJ2-1,-,TGTGCCAGCAGCGACCAGCGGGGGGGCCGGGATGAGCAGTTCTTC,CASSDQRGGRDEQFF
TRBV27,TRBD2,TRBJ2-1,few,TGTGCCAGCAGTTTGGAGGGAGGGCGGGCTGAGCAGTTCTTC,CASSLEGGRAEQFF
TRBV6-1,TRBD2,TRBJ2-1,once,TGTGCCAGCAGTGAGAGCATGCTAGCGGGGGGGCTAGGCAATGAGCAGTTCTTC,CASSESMLAGGLGNEQFF
TRBV4-1,-,TRBJ1-2,-,TGCGCCAGCAGCCCTCTACAGGGTAACTATGGCTACACCTTC,CASSPLQGNYGYTF
TRBV28,-,TRBJ1-2,-,TGTGCCAGCGTCCCCCCCCCAGGGCGATACGGCTACACCTTC,CASVPPPGRYGYTF
TRBV4-3,-,TRBJ2-3,-,TGCGCCAGCAGCCTAGAACTTAGAGATACGCAGTATTTT,CASSLELRDTQYF
TRBV7-9,-,TRBJ2-7,-,TGTGCCAGCAGCCGACGGACAGTCGCGTCCTACGAGCAGTACTTC,CASSRRTVASYEQYF
TRBV11-3,TRBD1,TRBJ1-1,few,TGTGCCAGCAGCCAGAGGGGACAGGCATCTGAAGCTTTCTTT,CASSQRGQASEAFF
TRBV6-5,TRBD1,TRBJ2-7,-,TGTGCCAGCAGTCATGAGACAGGGTACGTCTACGAGCAGTACTTC,CASSHETGYVYEQYF
TRBV2,TRBD2,TRBJ2-7,-,TGTGCCAGCAAAGGGACTAGAAGACAGGAATCCTACGAGCAGTACTTC,CASKGTRRQESYEQYF
TRBV24-1,-,TRBJ2-2,-,TGTGCCACCAGTGATTTAGGCTTGGGAGCGGGTTGGAACACCGGGGAGCTGTTTTTT,CATSDLGLGAGWNTGELFF
TRBV18,TRBD1,TRBJ1-1,once,TGTGCCAGCTCCCCGGGACAGGGAGTGAACACTGAAGCTTTCTTT,CASSPGQGVNTEAFF
TRBV6-1,-,TRBJ1-5,few,TGTGCCAGCAGTGAAAGCCGGGGGGCCAGCAATCAGCCCCAGCATTTT,CASSESRGASNQPQHF
TRBV6-4,TRBD1,TRBJ1-2,-,TGTGCCACCTCGCCGAATACAGGGGTTCACGGCTACACCTTC,CATSPNTGVHGYTF
TRBV5-1,-,TRBJ2-3,once,TGCGCCAGCAGCTTGGAGGCCAGGCCGGCCGATACGCAGTATTTT,CASSLEARPADTQYF